The clone carrying this TCR beta chain was found many times. Its antigen remains unknown. The use of a sample-barcoded 5' primer and a J-beta primer mix characterized a second PCR of roughly 6 to 11 cycles. Per-sample output comprised a minimum of 3 million paired-end reads containing CDR3. TCRdb fed the 5' RACE reads into MiXCR, producing one record per CDR3 protein. The table lists about 290,000 distinct CDR3 sequences, around 27% of them singletons. The data were obtained in a study of blood T cells in healthy people across ages. On the study more broadly: With template switching, about one barcoded beta molecule was captured per two T cells.

Germline loops: CDR1 SNHLY, CDR2 FYNNEI. Trimming pared 4 bases from V and 7 bases from J, leaving 17 bases between. CDR3 length: 15 residues. Findings and limits, study-wide: Roughly linear age-related decline in beta diversity appeared, significant by age approximately 40.

The chain carries TRBV2 and TRBJ1-5; D possibly corresponds to TRBD1 (6 bases). The sample was blood. This sequence was found in a woman between 65 and 79 years old in good health. CDR3 residues: CASSATGPLGQPQHF. The CDR3 coding sequence is TGTGCCAGCAGTGCCACAGGGCCCTTGGGCCAGCCCCAGCATTTT. The entire variable domain, with the rest obtained from reference TRBV2 and TRBJ1-5, is as follows: EPEVTQTPSHQVTQMGQEVILRCVPISNHLYFYWYRQILGQKVEFLVSFYNNEISEKSEIFDDQFSVERPDGSNFTLKIRSTKLEDSAMYFCASSATGPLGQPQHFGDGTRLSIL.